Below are 3 T cell receptor beta chains sequenced from a single sample in a study of cytomegalovirus exposure and HLA in healthy donors. PCR involved 60 Vbeta and 13 Jbeta primers. Profiled with immunoSEQ multiplex PCR; TCRdb holds only in-frame clones, not every one. The repertoire table contains approximately 47,000 clones. The sequenced sample consisted of PBMCs. The receptor set was obtained from a male donor in good health and CMV-seronegative.

V usage is TRBV11-2 and J usage is TRBJ2-7; D is unclear. Germline CDR1 and CDR2: SGHAT and FQNNGV. V lost 1 base, J lost 3 bases, and 13 bases lay in between. This CDR3 is built from 15 residues. CDR3 protein: CASSLGASYVYEQYF. DNA for the CDR3: TGTGCCAGCAGCTTAGGTGCGTCGTATGTCTACGAGCAGTACTTC.

In the case of this clone: One end of the junction varies from germline; a read error may be responsible. The CDR3 nucleotides read TGTGCCAGCTCCCCACAAGGAGGTAGCTCTTCCTACGAGCAGTACTTC. Its translation: CASSPQGGSSSYEQYF. The chain employs TRBV18 and TRBJ2-7; the D gene is possibly TRBD2 (5 bases). CDR3 length: 16 residues. CDR1 is KGHSH and CDR2 is LQKENI in the germline V gene. The full variable domain, with the rest looked up from reference TRBV18 and TRBJ2-7, is NAGVMQNPRHLVRRRGQEARLRCSPMKGHSHVYWYRQLPEEGLKFMVYLQKENIIDESGMPKERFSAEFPKEGPSILRIQQVVRGDSAAYFCASSPQGGSSSYEQYFGPGTRLTVT.

Concerning this clone itself: Distinct nucleotide sequences in the sample also encode this CDR3. The rearrangement joins TRBV6-5 to TRBJ2-1; D might be TRBD1 (5 bases). CDR1 and CDR2 from the germline V gene are MNHEY and SVGAGI. V dropped 2 bases and J dropped 7 bases, with 6 bases sitting between them. This CDR3 contains 12 residues. The CDR3 reads CASSYRGNEQFF. DNA for the CDR3: TGTGCCAGCAGTTACAGGGGAAATGAGCAGTTCTTC.